Presented here are 29 T cell receptor beta chains from one specimen sequenced in a study of radiation and T cells in renal cell carcinoma. The method was immunoSEQ multiplex PCR; TCRdb's version includes in-frame clones alone and lacks a portion of them. In the table there are 20,000 or so clones, under 55% of which are singletons. Treatment specified: 15 Gy SBRT to primary tumor, nephrectomy 4 weeks later. The source was tumor tissue, collected from a patient whose treatment included radiotherapy and nephrectomy. The receptors were gathered from a man aged 45-65 years with renal cell carcinoma.

This clone was detected a few times. The V and J genes are TRBV18 and TRBJ2-7, with D perhaps matching TRBD1 or TRBD2 (5 bases each). Per germline, CDR1 KGHSH and CDR2 LQKENI. The CDR3 is 13 amino acids. Trimming removed 1 base at V and 6 bases at J, with 10 bases between. The CDR3 loop reads CASSPHSGSEQYF. The CDR3 DNA reads as TGTGCCAGCTCACCACATTCAGGGAGCGAGCAGTACTTC.

The gene calls are TRBV6-1 and TRBJ1-2; D possibly corresponds to TRBD1 (6 bases). Per the germline V gene, CDR1 is MNHNS and CDR2 is SASEGT. The germline V and J ends were trimmed by 3 bases and 11 bases, with 16 bases remaining between them. The CDR3 totals 13 residues. CDR3 sequence reads: CASSEAGDGRYTF. The CDR3 nucleotides are TGTGCCAGCAGTGAGGCAGGGGACGGGAGATACACCTTC.

By share, this clone ranks as medium-sized (0.01 to 0.1%). This sequence joins TRBV5-1 and TRBJ2-3; tentative D call: TRBD1 (6 bases). V gave up 4 bases and J gave up 4 bases, with 16 bases separating them. This CDR3 contains 15 residues. In germline, CDR1 is SGHRS, CDR2 YFSETQ. The CDR3 bases are TGCGCCAGCAGCCGGGACACCGAGGGGGCAGATACGCAGTATTTT. Amino acids: CASSRDTEGADTQYF.

This clone was seen ten or more times. This CDR3 is CASSDPGLLWYGYTF. DNA of the CDR3: TGTGCCAGCAGCGATCCGGGCCTCCTTTGGTATGGCTACACCTTC. The rearrangement joins TRBV7-2 to TRBJ1-2; unclear D gene. This CDR3 region has 15 residues. V gave up 5 bases and J gave up 5 bases, with 18 bases separating them. Germline CDR1 SGHTA, CDR2 FQGNSA.

V gene TRBV10-2 combines with J gene TRBJ2-5; no definite D call. Germline CDR1 reads WSHSY; CDR2 reads SAAADI. The CDR3 totals 12 residues. V lost 4 bases and J lost 5, with 8 bases in between. CDR3 bases: TGCGCCAGCAGTGGGATCCGCGAGACCCAGTACTTC. Translated: CASSGIRETQYF.

There are a few counts of this clone. The J gene is TRBJ2-1, the V gene TRBV13, with TRBD2 matching 7 bases. The ends lost 5 bases at V and 7 bases at J; junction bases unmatched: 11. CDR3 length: 15 residues. Germline lookup yields CDR1 PRHDT and CDR2 FYEKMQ (reference sequence). CDR3 protein: CASSPWEGGYNEQFF. The DNA of the CDR3 is TGTGCCAGCAGCCCGTGGGAGGGTGGGTATAATGAGCAGTTCTTC.

J is TRBJ2-2 and V is TRBV19; no reliable D call. CDR1 is LNHDA, CDR2 SQIVND, per germline (reference sequence). Trimming left V 0 bases short and J 6 bases short, with 11 bases between. This CDR3 is built from 15 residues. Written as DNA, the CDR3 is TGTGCCAGTAGTATAGATGGAGATTTGGCCGGGGAGCTGTTTTTT. It codes for CASSIDGDLAGELFF.

The chain recombines TRBV5-1 with TRBJ2-1, with D possibly being TRBD2 (6 bases). This CDR3 has 16 residues. Trimming stripped 0 bases from V and 1 base from J, with 11 bases between. Germline CDR1 is SGHRS and CDR2 is YFSETQ. The DNA of the CDR3 is TGCGCCAGCAGCTTGGCTAGCGCGGTTTCCTACAATGAGCAGTTCTTC. Encoded protein: CASSLASAVSYNEQFF.

The gene calls are TRBV4-2 and TRBJ2-5; possible D gene TRBD2, 6 bases. The CDR3 totals 16 residues. Germline CDR1 is LGHNA and CDR2 is YNFKEQ. The germline V and J ends were trimmed by 2 bases and 2 bases, with 15 bases remaining between them. CDR3 DNA: TGTGCCAGCAGCCAAAATCCGGGACTTGATCAAGAGACCCAGTACTTC. Translated, it gives CASSQNPGLDQETQYF.

This chain joins TRBV28 and TRBJ1-4, with no clear D. The CDR3 runs 17 residues. V was cut by 4 bases and J by 7 bases, with 22 bases left in between. The germline V gene encodes CDR1 MDHEN and CDR2 SYDVKM. CDR3 sequence (DNA): TGTGCCAGCAGTTCCCACCTAGGAGGAAAGGAAGGTGAAAAACTGTTTTTT. It specifies CASSSHLGGKEGEKLFF.

This sequence joins TRBV28 and TRBJ1-5; tentative D call: TRBD1 (5 bases). CDR1 and CDR2 from the germline V gene are MDHEN and SYDVKM. CDR3 length: 16 residues. V was clipped by 2 bases and J by 8 bases, with 19 bases between them. CDR3 residues: CASSLGAGRWWKPQHF. In nucleotides, the CDR3 is TGTGCCAGCAGTTTAGGGGCAGGGAGATGGTGGAAGCCCCAGCATTTT.

The V gene is TRBV27, the J gene TRBJ1-1; a weak D match, TRBD1 (6 bases). Germline V gene lookup returns CDR1 MNHEY and CDR2 SMNVEV (reference sequence). This CDR3 spans 14 amino acids. V dropped 5 bases and J dropped 6 bases, with 16 bases sitting between them. The CDR3 here is CASSQTGTRPEAFF. CDR3 DNA sequence: TGTGCCAGCAGTCAAACAGGGACGCGGCCTGAAGCTTTCTTT.

The rearrangement links TRBV6-1 to TRBJ2-7; 7 bases map to TRBD1. The ends lost 5 bases at V and 3 bases at J; junction bases unmatched: 7. The CDR3 spans 14 residues. CDR1 and CDR2 (germline): MNHNS, SASEGT. In nucleotides, the CDR3 is TGTGCCAGCAGTAACCACAGGGGATTCTACGAGCAGTACTTC. It translates to CASSNHRGFYEQYF.

There are a few counts of this clone. The genes are TRBV6-1 and TRBJ2-1, with unresolved D. The CDR3 has 14 amino acids. CDR1 is MNHNS, CDR2 SASEGT, per germline. Deletions cut 9 bases from V and 0 bases from J, with 12 bases between. CDR3 amino acids: CASFEVSSYNEQFF. In DNA form, the CDR3 reads TGTGCCAGTTTTGAGGTCAGCTCCTACAATGAGCAGTTCTTC.

This clone was counted a single time. V gene TRBV25-1 combines with J gene TRBJ2-4; D may be TRBD2 (5 bases). The germline V gene encodes CDR1 MGHDK and CDR2 SYGVNS. This CDR3 spans 18 amino acids. Trimming shortened V by 3 bases and J by 2 bases, and 20 bases separated the two germline ends. CDR3 amino acids: CASSDSSPGNPTKNIQYF. CDR3 sequence (DNA): TGTGCCAGCAGTGACTCGTCCCCGGGGAATCCCACCAAAAACATTCAGTACTTC.

CDR3 protein: CASSLEGQGGTEAFF. CDR3 bases: TGTGCCAGCAGCTTGGAGGGACAGGGAGGGACTGAAGCTTTCTTT. This chain links TRBV7-2 with TRBJ1-1; 9 bases align to TRBD1. The V gene end was trimmed by 3 bases and the J gene end by 5 bases; junction bases not matched to a gene: 7. The CDR3 contains 15 residues. Germline-derived CDR1 and CDR2 are SGHTA and FQGNSA.

A few counts support this clone. The CDR3 protein is CASSPVSSGVANEQFF. CDR3 bases: TGTGCCAGCAGTCCCGTCTCTAGCGGGGTGGCTAATGAGCAGTTCTTC. This chain links TRBV27 with TRBJ2-1, with 9 bases fitting TRBD2. CDR1 and CDR2 from the germline V gene are MNHEY and SMNVEV (reference sequence). V lost 5 bases to trimming and J lost 7 bases; unmatched junction nucleotides: 12. The CDR3 extends over 16 amino acids.

The CDR3 DNA sequence: TGTGCCAGCAGCTTAGGACAGGGAAGAGGGGCTAATGAAAAACTGTTTTTT. This translates into CASSLGQGRGANEKLFF. The chain couples TRBV7-9 to TRBJ1-4, with 7 bases lining up with TRBD1. Germline trimming cut 1 base from V and 3 bases from J; bases unmatched to any gene: 8. Germline CDR1 SEHNR, CDR2 FQNEAQ (reference sequence). This CDR3 comprises 17 residues.

The sample holds a few counts of this clone. The chain links TRBV7-9 to TRBJ2-7; D is unclear. CDR1 is SEHNR, CDR2 FQNEAQ, per germline (reference sequence). The CDR3 is 14 amino acids. Trimming took off 3 bases at V and 3 bases at J, with 12 bases between the two ends. The CDR3 DNA reads as TGTGCCAGCAGCTTGTTAAGTGCTGGCTACGAGCAGTACTTC. As protein: CASSLLSAGYEQYF.

This chain connects TRBV5-1 to TRBJ2-1, with 8 positions matching TRBD1. The CDR3 spans 15 residues. The germline gives CDR1 SGHRS, CDR2 YFSETQ. Trimming at V came to 1 base and at J to 7 bases, leaving 7 bases not matched to a gene. This chain's CDR3 is CASSLSGQEGNEQFF. DNA of the CDR3: TGCGCCAGCAGCTTGTCGGGACAGGAGGGGAATGAGCAGTTCTTC.

CDR3 nucleotides: TGTGCCTGCGATAGCGGGGGGCCCCAGTACTTC. This encodes CACDSGGPQYF. The rearrangement uses TRBV30 and TRBJ2-5, with TRBD2 matching 10 bases. The V segment lost 6 bases and the J segment 9 bases; nucleotides outside the gene matches: 4. Germline CDR1 and CDR2: GTSNPN and SVGIG (reference sequence). This CDR3 spans 11 amino acids.

This sequence joins TRBV5-1 and TRBJ2-5; the match to TRBD2 covers 10 bases. V dropped 3 bases and J dropped 4; count of bases not matched to a gene: 12. The CDR3 runs 17 residues. Germline V CDR1 and CDR2: SGHRS, YFSETQ. In nucleotides, the CDR3 is TGCGCCAGCAGCTCTAACTACGGGACTAGCGTGGGAGAGACCCAGTACTTC. Its protein is CASSSNYGTSVGETQYF.

This clone occurred a few times. J is TRBJ1-1 and V is TRBV30; D gene uncertain. This CDR3 contains 13 residues. The V gene's germline CDR1 is GTSNPN and CDR2 SVGIG (reference sequence). Trimming took off 2 bases at V and 0 bases at J, with 7 bases between the two ends. The CDR3 DNA reads as TGTGCCTGGAGTCCCACCATGAACACTGAAGCTTTCTTT. Translation gives CAWSPTMNTEAFF.

By sample fraction, this clone is medium-sized. J is TRBJ1-2 and V is TRBV5-1; 7 bases map to TRBD1. Germline assignment: CDR1 SGHRS and CDR2 YFSETQ. Losses at the gene ends were 3 bases for V and 8 bases for J; bases not matched to a gene: 7. This CDR3 spans 13 amino acids. CDR3 residues: CASSSQGGWGYTF. The CDR3 DNA follows: TGCGCCAGCAGCTCTCAGGGGGGATGGGGCTACACCTTC.

J is TRBJ2-3 and V is TRBV10-1, with 11 bases aligning to TRBD2. The CDR3 is made up of 18 amino acids. Unmatched junction bases numbered 9, after V lost 0 bases and J lost 4 bases. Germline CDR1 is WNHNN and CDR2 is SYGVQD (reference sequence). In DNA form, the CDR3 reads TGCGCCAGCAGTGAGTCGACCCAAATAGCGGGAGGGCCAGATACGCAGTATTTT. Translation gives CASSESTQIAGGPDTQYF.

The count of this clone is one. The chain carries TRBV5-4 and TRBJ2-6; 8 positions match TRBD2. Looked up from germline, CDR1 is SGHNT and CDR2 is YYREEE (reference sequence). The V and J ends lost 2 bases and 0 bases, in that order; junction bases with no gene match: 4. The CDR3 length is 17 residues. The CDR3 sequence: CASSFGGRSSGANVLTF. CDR3 coding DNA: TGTGCCAGCAGCTTCGGCGGGAGGAGCTCTGGGGCCAACGTCCTGACTTTC.

This rearrangement joins TRBV27 to TRBJ2-6; no firm D call. The CDR3 runs 18 residues. CDR1 is MNHEY, CDR2 SMNVEV, per germline (reference sequence). V was cut by 5 bases and J by 0 bases, with 17 bases left in between. In DNA, the CDR3 is TGTGCCAGCAGTCCGTTTGAAAGGGCGTCCTCTGGGGCCAACGTCCTGACTTTC. Its protein is CASSPFERASSGANVLTF.

In regard to this clone: An end of the junction does not agree with germline; a read error may underlie this. Different DNA sequences within this sample yield the same CDR3. The chain joins TRBV29-1 to TRBJ1-2; D remains unclear. The CDR3 runs 10 residues. Germline CDR1 is SQVTM and CDR2 is ANQGSEA. The CDR3 region has the DNA TGCAGCGTCGAAGGTTATGGCTACACCTTC. As protein: CSVEGYGYTF.

The chain is built from TRBV9 and TRBJ2-7; perhaps TRBD1 as D (5 bases). Germline CDR1 SGDLS, CDR2 YYNGEE. Trimming removed 3 bases at V and 1 base at J, with 8 bases between. The CDR3 extends over 13 amino acids. DNA for the CDR3: TGTGCCAGCAGCGGGACACCTTCCTACGAGCAGTACTTC. It yields the protein CASSGTPSYEQYF. The entire variable domain, with the rest obtained from reference TRBV9 and TRBJ2-7, is as follows: DSGVTQTPKHLITATGQRVTLRCSPRSGDLSVYWYQQSLDQGLQFLIQYYNGEERAKGNILERFSAQQFPDLHSELNLSSLELGDSALYFCASSGTPSYEQYFGPGTRLTVT.